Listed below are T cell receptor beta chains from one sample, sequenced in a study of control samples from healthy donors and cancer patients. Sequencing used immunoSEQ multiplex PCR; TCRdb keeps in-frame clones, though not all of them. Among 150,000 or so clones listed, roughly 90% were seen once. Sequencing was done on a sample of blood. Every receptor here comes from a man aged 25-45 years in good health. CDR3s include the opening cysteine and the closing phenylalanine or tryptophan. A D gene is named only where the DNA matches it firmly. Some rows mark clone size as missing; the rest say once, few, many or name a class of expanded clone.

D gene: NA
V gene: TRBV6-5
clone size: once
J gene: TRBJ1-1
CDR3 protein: CASSFGGMNTEAFF
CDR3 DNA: TGTGCCAGCAGTTTCGGGGGAATGAACACTGAAGCTTTCTTT

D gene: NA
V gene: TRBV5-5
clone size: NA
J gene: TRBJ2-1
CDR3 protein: CASSFNWEYNEQFF
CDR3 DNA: TGTGCCAGCAGCTTTAACTGGGAGTACAATGAGCAGTTCTTC

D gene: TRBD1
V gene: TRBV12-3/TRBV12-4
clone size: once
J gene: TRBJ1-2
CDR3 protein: CASSSTGGAVCTF
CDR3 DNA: TGTGCCAGCAGTTCCACAGGGGGCGCAGTCTGCACCTTC

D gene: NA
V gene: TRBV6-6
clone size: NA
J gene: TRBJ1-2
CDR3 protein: CASSTARDYGYTF
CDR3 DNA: TGTGCCAGCAGCACCGCGCGGGACTATGGCTACACCTTC

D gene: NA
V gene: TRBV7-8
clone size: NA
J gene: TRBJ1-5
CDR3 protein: CASRSQGLRSNQPQHF
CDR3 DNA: TGTGCCAGCAGGTCCCAGGGCCTTCGGAGCAATCAGCCCCAGCATTTT

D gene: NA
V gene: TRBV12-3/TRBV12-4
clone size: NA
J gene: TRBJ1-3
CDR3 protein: CASSRGRNTIYF
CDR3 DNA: TGTGCCAGCAGCCGGGGACGAAACACCATATATTTT

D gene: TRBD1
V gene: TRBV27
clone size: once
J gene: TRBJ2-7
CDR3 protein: CASSLFRTGIYEQYF
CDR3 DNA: TGTGCCAGCAGTTTATTCCGGACAGGGATCTACGAGCAGTACTTC

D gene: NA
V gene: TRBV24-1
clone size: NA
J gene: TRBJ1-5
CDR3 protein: CATSDYDQPQHF
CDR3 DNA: TGTGCCACCAGTGATTACGATCAGCCCCAGCATTTT

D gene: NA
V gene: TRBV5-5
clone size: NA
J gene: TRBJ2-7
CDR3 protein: CASSWTANYEQYF
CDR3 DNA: TGTGCCAGCAGCTGGACAGCCAACTACGAGCAGTACTTC

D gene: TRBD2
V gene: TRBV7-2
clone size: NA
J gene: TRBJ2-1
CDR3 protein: CASSLQSGRWANEQFF
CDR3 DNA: TGTGCCAGCAGCTTACAAAGCGGGAGGTGGGCAAATGAGCAGTTCTTC

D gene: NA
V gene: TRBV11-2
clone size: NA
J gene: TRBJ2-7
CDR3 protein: CASSHSAPEQYF
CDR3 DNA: TGTGCCAGCAGCCATAGCGCCCCCGAGCAGTACTTC

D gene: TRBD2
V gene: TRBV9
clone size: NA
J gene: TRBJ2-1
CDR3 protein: CASSVGLAGGGYEQFF
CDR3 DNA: TGTGCCAGCAGCGTAGGACTAGCGGGAGGCGGGTATGAGCAGTTCTTC

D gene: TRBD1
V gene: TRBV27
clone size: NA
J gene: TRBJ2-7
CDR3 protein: CASSRTGGDTYEQYF
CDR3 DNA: TGTGCCAGCAGCCGTACAGGGGGCGATACCTACGAGCAGTACTTC

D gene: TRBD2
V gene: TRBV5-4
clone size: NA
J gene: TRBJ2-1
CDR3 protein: CASSPAGLAGANEQFF
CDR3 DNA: TGTGCCAGCAGCCCGGCTGGGCTAGCGGGGGCCAATGAGCAGTTCTTC

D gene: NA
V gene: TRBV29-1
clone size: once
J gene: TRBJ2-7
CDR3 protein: CSVARAGGPSYEQYF
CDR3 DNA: TGCAGCGTGGCAAGGGCTGGGGGGCCTTCCTACGAGCAGTACTTC

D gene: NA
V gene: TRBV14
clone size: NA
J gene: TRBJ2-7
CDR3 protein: CASSHLGTFYEQYF
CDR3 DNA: TGTGCCAGCAGCCACCTCGGGACGTTCTACGAGCAGTACTTC

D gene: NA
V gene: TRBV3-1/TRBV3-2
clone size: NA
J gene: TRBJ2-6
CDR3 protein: CASSQVKGLSFGANVLTF
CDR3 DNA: TGTGCCAGCAGCCAAGTAAAGGGGCTATCCTTTGGGGCCAACGTCCTGACTTTC

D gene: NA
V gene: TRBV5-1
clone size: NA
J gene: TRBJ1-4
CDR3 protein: CASSSSEISGKLFF
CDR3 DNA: TGCGCCAGCAGCTCTAGCGAGATCAGCGGAAAACTGTTTTTT

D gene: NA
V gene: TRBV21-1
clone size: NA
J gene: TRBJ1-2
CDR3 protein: CASSKGGRGKRGGGYADGYTF
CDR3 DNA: TGTGCCAGCAGCAAAGGGGGGCGGGGAAAGAGAGGAGGAGGATATGCGGATGGCTACACCTTC

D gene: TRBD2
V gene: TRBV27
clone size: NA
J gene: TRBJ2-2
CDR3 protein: CASSFKGGATITGELFF
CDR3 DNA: TGTGCCAGCAGTTTTAAGGGAGGGGCGACAATAACCGGGGAGCTGTTTTTT

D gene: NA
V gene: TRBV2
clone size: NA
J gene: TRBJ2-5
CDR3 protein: CASEVAVQETQYF
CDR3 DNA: TGTGCCAGCGAGGTGGCCGTTCAAGAGACCCAGTACTTC

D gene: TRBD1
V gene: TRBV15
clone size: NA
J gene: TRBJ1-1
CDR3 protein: CATSRVPGQVITEAFF
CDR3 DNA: TGTGCCACCAGCAGAGTCCCGGGACAGGTAATCACTGAAGCTTTCTTT

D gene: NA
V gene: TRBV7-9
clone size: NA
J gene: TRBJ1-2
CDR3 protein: CASSPAGLGTNYGYTF
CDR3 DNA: TGTGCCAGCAGCCCCGCGGGACTTGGGACTAACTATGGCTACACCTTC

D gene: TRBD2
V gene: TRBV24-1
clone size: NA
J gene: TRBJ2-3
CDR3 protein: CATSPSGRATDTQYF
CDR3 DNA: TGTGCCACCAGTCCTAGCGGGAGGGCCACAGATACGCAGTATTTT

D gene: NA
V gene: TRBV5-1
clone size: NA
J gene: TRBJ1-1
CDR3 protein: CASSLDFPNTEAFF
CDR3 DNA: TGCGCCAGCAGCTTGGACTTTCCGAACACTGAAGCTTTCTTT

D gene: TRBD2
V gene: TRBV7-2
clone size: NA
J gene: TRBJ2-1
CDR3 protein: CASSLGLAGTNEQFF
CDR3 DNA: TGTGCCAGCAGCCTGGGACTAGCGGGAACTAATGAGCAGTTCTTC

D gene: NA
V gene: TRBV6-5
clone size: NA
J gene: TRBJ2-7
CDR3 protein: CASSYLASSAHEQYF
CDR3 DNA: TGTGCCAGCAGTTACCTCGCTAGCTCAGCCCACGAGCAGTACTTC

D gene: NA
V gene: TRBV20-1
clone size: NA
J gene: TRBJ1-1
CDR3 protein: CSADDREAFF
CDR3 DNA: TGCAGTGCGGATGACAGGGAAGCTTTCTTT

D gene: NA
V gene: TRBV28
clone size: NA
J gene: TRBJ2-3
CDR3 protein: CASSLLDTQYF
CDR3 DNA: TGTGCCAGCAGTTTATTGGATACGCAGTATTTT

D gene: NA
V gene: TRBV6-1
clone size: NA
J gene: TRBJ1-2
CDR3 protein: CASSEEAYYGYTF
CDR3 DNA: TGTGCCAGCAGTGAAGAGGCCTACTATGGCTACACCTTC

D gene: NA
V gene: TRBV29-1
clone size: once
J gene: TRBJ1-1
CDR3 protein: CSVDLQGTEAFF
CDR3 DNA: TGCAGCGTCGACCTACAGGGCACTGAAGCTTTCTTT

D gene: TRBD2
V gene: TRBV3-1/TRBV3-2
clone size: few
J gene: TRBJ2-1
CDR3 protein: CASSQFRGGGNEQFF
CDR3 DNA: TGTGCCAGCAGCCAATTCCGCGGGGGGGGGAATGAGCAGTTCTTC

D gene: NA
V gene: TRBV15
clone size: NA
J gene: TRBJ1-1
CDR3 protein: CATSRGQNPVSTEAFF
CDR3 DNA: TGTGCCACCAGCAGAGGTCAGAACCCCGTGAGTACTGAAGCTTTCTTT

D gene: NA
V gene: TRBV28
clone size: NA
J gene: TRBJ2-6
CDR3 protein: CASTLMTASSGANVLTF
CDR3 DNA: TGTGCCAGCACTCTTATGACAGCTAGCTCTGGGGCCAACGTCCTGACTTTC

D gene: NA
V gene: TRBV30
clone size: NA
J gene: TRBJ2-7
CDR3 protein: CAWRLAGVLTDEQYF
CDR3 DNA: TGTGCCTGGAGGCTTGCGGGCGTTCTAACCGACGAGCAGTACTTC

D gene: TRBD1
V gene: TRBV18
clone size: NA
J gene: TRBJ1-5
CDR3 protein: CASSPGQGGQPQHF
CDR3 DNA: TGTGCCAGCTCACCAGGACAGGGCGGGCAGCCCCAGCATTTT

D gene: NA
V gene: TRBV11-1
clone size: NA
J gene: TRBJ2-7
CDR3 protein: CASSFRGGFYEQYF
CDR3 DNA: TGTGCCAGCAGCTTCAGAGGGGGTTTTTACGAGCAGTACTTC

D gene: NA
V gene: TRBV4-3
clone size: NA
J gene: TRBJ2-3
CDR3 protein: CASSQGQNPFGDTQYF
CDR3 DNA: TGCGCCAGCAGCCAAGGCCAGAACCCCTTCGGGGATACGCAGTATTTT

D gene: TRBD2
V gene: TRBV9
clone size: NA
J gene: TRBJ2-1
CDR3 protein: CASSVGLAGVNEQFF
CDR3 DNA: TGTGCCAGCAGCGTGGGACTAGCGGGAGTTAATGAGCAGTTCTTC

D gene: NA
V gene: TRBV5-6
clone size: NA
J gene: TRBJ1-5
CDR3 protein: CASSLRRWGNQPQHF
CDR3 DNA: TGTGCCAGCAGCTTGAGAAGATGGGGGAATCAGCCCCAGCATTTT

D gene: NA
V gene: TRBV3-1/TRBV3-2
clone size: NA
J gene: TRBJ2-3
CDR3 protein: CASSQGELDSDTQYF
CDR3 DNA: TGTGCCAGCAGCCAAGGTGAACTGGACTCAGATACGCAGTATTTT

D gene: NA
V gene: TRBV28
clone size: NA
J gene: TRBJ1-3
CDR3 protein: CASSLPLGAGNTIYF
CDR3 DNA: TGTGCCAGCAGTCTACCTCTCGGAGCTGGAAACACCATATATTTT

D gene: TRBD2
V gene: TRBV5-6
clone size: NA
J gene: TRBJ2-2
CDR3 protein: CASSLYGGGAGELFF
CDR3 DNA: TGTGCCAGCAGCTTGTATGGCGGGGGGGCCGGGGAGCTGTTTTTT

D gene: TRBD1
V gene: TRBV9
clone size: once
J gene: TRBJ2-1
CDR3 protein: CASSLTGAGYNEQFF
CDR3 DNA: TGTGCCAGCAGCCTGACAGGGGCGGGCTACAATGAGCAGTTCTTC

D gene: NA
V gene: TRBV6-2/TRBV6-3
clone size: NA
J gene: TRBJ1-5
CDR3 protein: CASSSGIQPQHF
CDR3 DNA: TGTGCCAGCAGTTCGGGTATTCAGCCCCAGCATTTT

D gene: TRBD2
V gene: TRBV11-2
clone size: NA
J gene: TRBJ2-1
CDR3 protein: CASSSLLMPSGRRNEQFF
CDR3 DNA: TGTGCCAGCAGCTCACTGTTAATGCCTAGCGGGAGACGGAATGAGCAGTTCTTC